The clone carrying this T cell receptor (beta chain) was picked up many times. Being one base from a much bigger clone, this may be a read error. The sample carries other DNA sequences with the same CDR3. The germline V gene has CDR1 SGHRS and CDR2 YFSETQ. CDR3 size: 15 residues. Nobody among the patients had been given any treatment before thyroid surgery. TCRdb used MiXCR to call clones anew from the PCR reads. The profile shows about 17,000 clones, less than 25% of them singletons. The data originate from a study of metastatic and nonmetastatic thyroid tumors. This rearrangement joins TRBV5-1 to TRBJ2-5; TRBD2 might be the D (5 bases). Sequenced sample: adjacent normal tissue. The receptor comes from a female donor with papillary thyroid cancer or a benign thyroid nodule (not recorded which). Some clones in this sample may be carry-over from other donors' samples. The CDR3: CASSTGIGVAETQYF. The CDR3 nucleotides are TGCGCCAGCAGTACGGGGATAGGAGTCGCGGAGACTCAGTACTTC.